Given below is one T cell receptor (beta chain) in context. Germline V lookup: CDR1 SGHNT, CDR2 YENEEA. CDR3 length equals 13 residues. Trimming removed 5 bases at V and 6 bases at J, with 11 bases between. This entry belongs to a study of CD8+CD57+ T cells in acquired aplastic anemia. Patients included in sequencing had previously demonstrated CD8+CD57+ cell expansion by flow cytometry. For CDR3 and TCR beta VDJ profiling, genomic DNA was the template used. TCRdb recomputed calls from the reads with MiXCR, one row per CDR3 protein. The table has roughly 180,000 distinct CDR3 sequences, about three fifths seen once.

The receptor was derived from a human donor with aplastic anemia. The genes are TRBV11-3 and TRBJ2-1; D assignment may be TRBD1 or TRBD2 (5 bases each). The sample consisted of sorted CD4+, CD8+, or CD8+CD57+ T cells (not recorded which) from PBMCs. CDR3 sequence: CASSARDPNEQFF. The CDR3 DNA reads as TGTGCCAGCAGCGCCCGGGACCCCAATGAGCAGTTCTTC.